This T cell receptor (beta chain) came from a study of OX40 agonist ivuxolimab in advanced cancers. Trimming shortened V by 3 bases and J by 7 bases, and 21 bases separated the two germline ends. Germline V gene lookup returns CDR1 SGHAT and CDR2 FQNNGV. This CDR3 has 16 amino acids. Here immunoSEQ multiplex PCR was the method, and the copy in TCRdb shows in-frame clones only, minus some. This sample has some 80,000 clones, with over 85% found just once. Blood specimens came from baseline, cycle 4 day 1, and cycle 7 day 1. This receptor was obtained from an adult with an advanced solid tumor such as melanoma, head and neck, liver or kidney cancer. Sequences were derived from CD4+ or CD8+ T cells sorted from blood, sampled in a trial of the OX40 agonist ivuxolimab. J is TRBJ2-5 and V is TRBV11-2, with D possibly matching TRBD2 (6 bases). The CDR3 region is CASSLRDGYTIGTQYF. As DNA, the CDR3 is TGTGCCAGCAGCTTGCGGGACGGTTATACAATAGGGACCCAGTACTTC. Using reference TRBV11-2 and TRBJ2-5 for the parts outside the CDR3, the full variable domain is EAGVAQSPRYKIIEKRQSVAFWCNPISGHATLYWYQQILGQGPKLLIQFQNNGVVDDSQLPKDRFSAERLKGVDSTLKIQPAKLEDSAVYLCASSLRDGYTIGTQYFGPGTRLLVL.